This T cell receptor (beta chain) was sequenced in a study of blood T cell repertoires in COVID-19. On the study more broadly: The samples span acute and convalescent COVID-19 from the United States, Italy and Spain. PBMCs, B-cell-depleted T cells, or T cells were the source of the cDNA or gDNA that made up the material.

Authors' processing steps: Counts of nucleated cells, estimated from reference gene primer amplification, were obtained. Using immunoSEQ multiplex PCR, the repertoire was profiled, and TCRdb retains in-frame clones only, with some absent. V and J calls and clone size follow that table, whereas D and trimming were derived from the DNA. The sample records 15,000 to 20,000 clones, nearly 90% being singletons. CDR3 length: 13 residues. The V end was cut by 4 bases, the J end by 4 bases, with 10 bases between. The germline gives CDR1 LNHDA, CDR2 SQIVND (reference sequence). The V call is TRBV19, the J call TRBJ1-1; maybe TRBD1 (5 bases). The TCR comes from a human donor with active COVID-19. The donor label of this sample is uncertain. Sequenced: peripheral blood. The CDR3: CASSSQGPTEAFF. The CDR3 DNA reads TGTGCCAGTAGTAGTCAGGGCCCCACTGAAGCTTTCTTT.